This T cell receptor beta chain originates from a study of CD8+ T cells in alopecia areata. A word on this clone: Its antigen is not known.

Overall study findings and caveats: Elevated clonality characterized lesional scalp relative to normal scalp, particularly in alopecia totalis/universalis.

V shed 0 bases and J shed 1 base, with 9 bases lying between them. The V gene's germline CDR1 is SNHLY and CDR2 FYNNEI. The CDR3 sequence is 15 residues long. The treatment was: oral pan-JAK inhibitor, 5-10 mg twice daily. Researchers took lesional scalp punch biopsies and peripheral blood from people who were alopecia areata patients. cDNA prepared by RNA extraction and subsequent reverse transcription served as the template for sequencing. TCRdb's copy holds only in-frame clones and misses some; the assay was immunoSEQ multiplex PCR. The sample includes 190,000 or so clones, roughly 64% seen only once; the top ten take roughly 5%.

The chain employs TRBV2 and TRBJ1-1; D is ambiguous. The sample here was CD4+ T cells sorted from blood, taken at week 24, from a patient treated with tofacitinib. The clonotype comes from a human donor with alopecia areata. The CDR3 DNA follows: TGTGCCAGCAGTGAAGCCCGGGGAAAGAACACTGAAGCTTTCTTT. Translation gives CASSEARGKNTEAFF.